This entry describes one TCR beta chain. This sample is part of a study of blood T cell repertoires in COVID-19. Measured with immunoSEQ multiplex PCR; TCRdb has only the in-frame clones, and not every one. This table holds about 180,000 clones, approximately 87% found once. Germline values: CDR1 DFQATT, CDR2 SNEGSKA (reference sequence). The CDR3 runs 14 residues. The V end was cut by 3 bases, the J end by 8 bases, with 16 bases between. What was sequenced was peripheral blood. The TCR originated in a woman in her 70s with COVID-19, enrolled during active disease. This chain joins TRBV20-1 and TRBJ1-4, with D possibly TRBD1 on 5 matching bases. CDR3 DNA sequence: TGCAGTGCTAGTCTCGTCGGGGGGTGGGAAAAACTGTTTTTT. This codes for CSASLVGGWEKLFF.